What follows are 27 T cell receptor beta chains derived from one specimen sequenced in a study of molecular identifiers for immune sequencing clone quantification. Via MiXCR, TCRdb re-called the PCR reads, giving one row per CDR3 protein. The table records fewer than 350,000 distinct CDR3 sequences, 20% to 25% of them present only once. The sample consisted of naive CD8+ T cells from blood, with Jurkat cell RNA spiked in. Subset specified: FACS-sorted CD8+CD4-CCR7+CD45RA+ naive T cells. The receptors come from a human donor in good health. Some libraries in this study had Jurkat cell RNA spiked in.

As to this clonotype: A much larger clone differs from this one at a single base, so this may be a read error. J is TRBJ1-6 and V is TRBV27; D gene uncertain. Trimming removed 6 bases at V and 8 bases at J, with 11 bases between. Germline CDR1 MNHEY, CDR2 SMNVEV (reference sequence). This CDR3 is 13 amino acids long. The chain's CDR3 is CASSLSPYSPLHF. CDR3 bases: TGTGCCAGCAGCCTTTCTCCTTATTCACCCCTCCACTTT.

This chain connects TRBV3-1 to TRBJ1-1; 9 nucleotides match TRBD1. V shed 4 bases and J 1 base; nucleotides not matched to a gene: 7. Looked up from germline, CDR1 is LGHDT and CDR2 is YNNKEL (reference sequence). The CDR3 consists of 16 residues. CDR3 protein: CASSPGQGTRNTEAFF. As DNA, the CDR3 is TGTGCCAGCAGCCCGGGACAGGGAACGAGGAACACTGAAGCTTTCTTT.

The rearrangement joins TRBV21-1 to TRBJ2-6; the table's TRBD1 call for D was not verified on the DNA. TRBV21-1 is assigned pseudogene status. The CDR3 has 19 residues. The DNA of the CDR3 is TGTGCCAGCAGCAAAGCAGGTGACGACAGGATTACTGGGGCCAACGTCCTGACTTTC. Protein: CASSKAGDDRITGANVLTF.

This clonotype was seen at least ten times. V usage is TRBV20-1 and J usage is TRBJ2-7; D gene unclear. CDR3 length: 13 residues. Between the trimmed V and J ends, which lost 2 bases and 4 bases, there was a span of 12 bases. The germline gives CDR1 DFQATT, CDR2 SNEGSKA (reference sequence). Here the CDR3 reads CSARFPRTYEQYF. The CDR3 DNA is TGCAGTGCTAGATTCCCCCGAACGTACGAGCAGTACTTC.

The gene calls are TRBV9 and TRBJ2-5; the D is unclear. V was clipped by 0 bases and J by 3 bases, with 12 bases between them. Germline V gene lookup returns CDR1 SGDLS and CDR2 YYNGEE. The CDR3 length is 15 residues. The CDR3, as DNA: TGTGCCAGCAGCGTAGGGACCTCAGGAAAAGAGACCCAGTACTTC. Amino acids: CASSVGTSGKETQYF.

This sequence joins TRBV7-9 and TRBJ1-1, with D hard to call. The V gene's germline CDR1 is SEHNR and CDR2 FQNEAQ (reference sequence). The CDR3 is made up of 11 amino acids. The V gene lost 8 bases and the J gene lost 2 bases, with 6 bases spanning the gap. The CDR3 is CASLSNTEAFF. CDR3 sequence (DNA): TGTGCCAGCCTCAGTAACACTGAAGCTTTCTTT.

On this clonotype itself: The CDR3 does not end in the conserved phenylalanine or tryptophan, so this is likely a read error. The V and J genes are TRBV27 and TRBJ2-3; D could derive from TRBD1 or TRBD2 (5 bases each). CDR3 length: 13 residues. Germline CDR1 is MNHEY and CDR2 is SMNVEV (reference sequence). Trimming pared 8 bases from V and 2 bases from J, leaving 11 bases between. CDR3: CASGTGTTDTQYL. DNA for the CDR3: TGTGCCAGCGGGACGGGGACCACAGATACGCAGTATCTT.

Note on this clonotype: A much larger clone lies one base from this, so it may be a read error. The genes are TRBV3-1 and TRBJ2-7, with 8 bases lining up with TRBD1. The V and J ends lost 1 base and 2 bases, in that order; junction bases with no gene match: 4. The CDR3 length is 15 residues. The germline V gene encodes CDR1 LGHDT and CDR2 YNNKEL (reference sequence). The CDR3 sequence is CASSQGGRGPYEQYF. The CDR3 nucleotides are TGTGCCAGCAGCCAAGGGGGCAGGGGGCCCTACGAGCAGTACTTC.

In its sample, this clonotype was seen many times. CDR3 protein: CSVLGGVDNEQFF. The CDR3, as DNA: TGCAGCGTTCTAGGGGGCGTAGACAATGAGCAGTTCTTC. The chain is built from TRBV29-1 and TRBJ2-1; 7 nucleotides agree with TRBD1. This CDR3 is built from 13 residues. Germline V gives CDR1 SQVTM, CDR2 ANQGSEA. V was clipped by 5 bases and J by 5 bases; unmatched bases: 6.

This clonotype was observed many times. This rearrangement joins TRBV5-1 to TRBJ2-5, with 7 bases identical to TRBD2. J gave up 5 bases and V 4 bases, and 14 bases lay outside the gene matches. CDR1 and CDR2 (germline): SGHRS, YFSETQ. The CDR3 has 16 residues. CDR3 protein: CASSPLMGGDLETQYF. The DNA of the CDR3 is TGCGCCAGCAGCCCTCTGATGGGGGGGGATTTGGAGACCCAGTACTTC.

There are many counts of this clonotype. The J gene is TRBJ1-1, the V gene TRBV12-3 or TRBV12-4, with no clear D. Trimming shortened V by 1 base and J by 4 bases, and 10 bases separated the two germline ends. This CDR3 comprises 14 residues. The CDR3 loop reads CASSLGGSTTEAFF. In DNA form, the CDR3 reads TGTGCCAGCAGTTTAGGAGGGAGTACCACTGAAGCTTTCTTT.

This clonotype was detected many times. V gene TRBV4-3 combines with J gene TRBJ1-5, with 8 bases matching TRBD1. The trim removed 1 base at V and 8 bases at J, leaving 10 bases unmatched. Germline V gene sequence: CDR1 LGHNA, CDR2 YSLEER. The length of the CDR3 is 16 residues. The CDR3 sequence: CASSQGTGTGPEPQHF. The CDR3 DNA sequence: TGCGCCAGCAGCCAAGGCACCGGGACAGGCCCCGAGCCCCAGCATTTT.

In its sample, this clonotype was seen a few times. J is TRBJ2-1 and V is TRBV20-1; 10 nucleotides agree with TRBD2. This CDR3 comprises 15 residues. With 3 bases clipped from V and 8 bases from J, the junction kept 10 bases outside the gene matches. Per the germline V gene, CDR1 is DFQATT and CDR2 is SNEGSKA (reference sequence). The CDR3, as DNA: TGCAGTGCTAGGGACGCCAGCGGGGGGGGGTATGAGCAGTTCTTC. Encoded protein: CSARDASGGGYEQFF.

This clonotype was recorded at least ten times. The V gene is TRBV12-3 or TRBV12-4, the J gene TRBJ1-2; 8 positions match TRBD1. The CDR3 consists of 18 residues. Trimming took 5 bases from V and 1 from J; bases not matched to a gene: 15. This chain's CDR3 is CASSLPGQASSNNYGYTF. The CDR3 DNA reads TGTGCCAGCAGTCTTCCGGGACAGGCCTCTTCAAATAACTATGGCTACACCTTC.

This clonotype was picked up many times. The rearrangement uses TRBV29-1 and TRBJ2-5; TRBD1 aligns across 8 bases. There are 17 residues in the CDR3. Losses at the gene ends were 0 bases for V and 5 bases for J; bases not matched to a gene: 14. Germline CDR1 is SQVTM and CDR2 is ANQGSEA. CDR3 sequence reads: CSVEDRLGQGRRETQYF. As DNA, the CDR3 is TGCAGCGTTGAAGATCGGTTAGGACAGGGAAGGAGGGAGACCCAGTACTTC. The full variable domain, completed using reference TRBV29-1 and TRBJ2-5, is SAVISQKPSRDICQRGTSLTIQCQVDSQVTMMFWYRQQPGQSLTLIATANQGSEATYESGFVIDKFPISRPNLTFSTLTVSNMSPEDSSIYLCSVEDRLGQGRRETQYFGPGTRLLVL.

Details on this clonotype: A much larger clone lies a single base off, so this may be a read error. The chain combines TRBV6-5 with TRBJ2-7; possible D gene TRBD1, 5 bases. Germline CDR1 and CDR2: MNHEY and SVGAGI. With 3 bases removed from V and 4 bases from J, the gap between germline ends came to 16 bases. This CDR3 comprises 15 residues. The CDR3 bases are TGTGCCAGCAGTTATCCGGCAGGGAACCCTTACGAGCAGTACTTC. It yields the protein CASSYPAGNPYEQYF.

This clonotype came up a few times. The genes are TRBV19 and TRBJ2-3, with 7 bases identical to TRBD1. V was pared by 9 bases and J by 3 bases, with 6 bases of the junction left unmatched. The CDR3 covers 13 residues. Germline CDR1 LNHDA, CDR2 SQIVND (reference sequence). The CDR3 is CASHSRGTDTQYF. The CDR3 bases are TGTGCCAGCCACTCCAGGGGGACAGATACGCAGTATTTT.

This clonotype was detected many times. In DNA form, the CDR3 reads TGTGCCAGCAGCTTGGAACAGGCCAACACTGAAGCTTTCTTT. Its translation: CASSLEQANTEAFF. The chain recombines TRBV5-5 with TRBJ1-1; weak D call: TRBD1 (5 bases). Per the germline V gene, CDR1 is SGHKS and CDR2 is YYEKEE (reference sequence). V lost 0 bases to trimming and J lost 2 bases, with 8 bases between them. The CDR3 covers 14 residues.

Ten or more counts support this clonotype. The chain recombines TRBV7-9 with TRBJ2-2; D uncertain. The CDR3 runs to 13 residues. V shed 2 bases and J shed 4 bases, with 5 bases lying between them. CDR1 SEHNR and CDR2 FQNEAQ come from the germline V gene (reference sequence). CDR3 bases: TGTGCCAGCAGCTTATTTACCACCGGGGAGCTGTTTTTT. This translates into CASSLFTTGELFF.

This clonotype was detected ten times or more. The chain links TRBV4-1 to TRBJ2-1; D remains unclear. Germline values: CDR1 MGHRA, CDR2 YSYEKL. The CDR3 runs to 15 residues. V shed 1 base and J shed 4 bases, with 11 bases lying between them. The CDR3 protein is CASSQAGSEYNEQFF. Written as DNA, the CDR3 is TGCGCCAGCAGCCAAGCCGGTTCAGAGTACAATGAGCAGTTCTTC.

The genes are TRBV20-1 and TRBJ2-7; 10 nucleotides match TRBD2. The germline gives CDR1 DFQATT, CDR2 SNEGSKA (reference sequence). Trimming removed 1 base from V and 1 base from J; junction bases left unmatched: 7. The CDR3 consists of 16 residues. The CDR3 DNA reads TGCAGTGCTAGAGTTTTGGGACTAGCGCAATCCTACGAGCAGTACTTC. Its translation is CSARVLGLAQSYEQYF.

The V and J genes are TRBV20-1 and TRBJ2-5; the D gene is possibly TRBD2 (6 bases). The CDR3 has 13 amino acids. Germline V gene sequence: CDR1 DFQATT, CDR2 SNEGSKA (reference sequence). Trimming took off 3 bases at V and 2 bases at J, with 10 bases between the two ends. The CDR3 DNA reads TGCAGTGCTAGGCGGGACTTACAAGAGACCCAGTACTTC. This codes for CSARRDLQETQYF.

This clonotype was picked up many times. This rearrangement joins TRBV7-9 to TRBJ2-3, with a possible D match to TRBD2 (7 bases). This CDR3 is built from 18 residues. Germline V gives CDR1 SEHNR, CDR2 FQNEAQ (reference sequence). V was cut by 1 base and J by 1 base, with 18 bases left in between. In DNA form, the CDR3 reads TGTGCCAGCAGCTTAGTAGCGTATCCCGGGGGGCGCACAGATACGCAGTATTTT. Translated: CASSLVAYPGGRTDTQYF.

Notes on this clonotype: A read error may be the cause here, since a much bigger clone is one base away. The rearrangement links TRBV6-4 to TRBJ2-2; D ambiguous. The V gene's germline CDR1 is MRHNA and CDR2 SNTAGT. The CDR3 has 12 amino acids. Trimming stripped 7 bases from V and 6 bases from J, with 9 bases between. CDR3 DNA: TGTGCCAGCAAGGCTAACGCCGGGGAGCTGTTTTTT. It specifies CASKANAGELFF.

The J gene is TRBJ1-3, the V gene TRBV21-1; the D call in the table, TRBD1, was not verified against the DNA. TRBV21-1 corresponds to a pseudogene. The CDR3 has 16 residues. DNA of the CDR3: TGTGCCAGCAGCAAAGCGCCCCCCGGACACGGAAACACCATATATTTT. It codes for CASSKAPPGHGNTIYF.

This clonotype was seen many times. The chain recombines TRBV6-6 with TRBJ2-7, with 7 nucleotides matching TRBD1. The CDR3 has 15 residues. Germline assignment: CDR1 MNHNY and CDR2 SVGAGI (reference sequence). V was clipped by 6 bases and J by 1 base; unmatched bases: 9. The chain's CDR3 is CASRLGTAISYEQYF. The DNA for the CDR3 is TGTGCCAGCAGGTTGGGGACAGCTATTTCCTACGAGCAGTACTTC.

This clonotype was recorded at least ten times. This chain joins TRBV13 and TRBJ2-4, with 10 bases matching TRBD1. The J segment lost 8 bases and the V segment lost 4 bases, leaving 8 bases of the junction unmatched. From germline, CDR1 is PRHDT and CDR2 FYEKMQ (reference sequence). There are 15 residues in the CDR3. The CDR3 is CASSSWTGGFDIQYF. In DNA, the CDR3 is TGTGCCAGCAGCTCCTGGACAGGGGGTTTTGACATTCAGTACTTC.